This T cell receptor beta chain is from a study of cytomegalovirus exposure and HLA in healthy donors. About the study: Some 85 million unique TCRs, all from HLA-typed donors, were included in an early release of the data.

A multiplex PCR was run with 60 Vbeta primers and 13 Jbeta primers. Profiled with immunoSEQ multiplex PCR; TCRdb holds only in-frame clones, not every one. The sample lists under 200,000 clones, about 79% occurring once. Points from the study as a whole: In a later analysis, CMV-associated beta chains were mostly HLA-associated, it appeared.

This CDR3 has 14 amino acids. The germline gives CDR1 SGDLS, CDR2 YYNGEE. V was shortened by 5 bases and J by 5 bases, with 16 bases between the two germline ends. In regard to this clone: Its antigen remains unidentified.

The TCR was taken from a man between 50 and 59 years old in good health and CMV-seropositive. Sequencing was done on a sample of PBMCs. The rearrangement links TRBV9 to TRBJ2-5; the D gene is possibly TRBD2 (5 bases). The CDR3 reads CASSGGLPGETQYF. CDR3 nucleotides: TGTGCCAGCAGTGGAGGACTCCCGGGGGAGACCCAGTACTTC.